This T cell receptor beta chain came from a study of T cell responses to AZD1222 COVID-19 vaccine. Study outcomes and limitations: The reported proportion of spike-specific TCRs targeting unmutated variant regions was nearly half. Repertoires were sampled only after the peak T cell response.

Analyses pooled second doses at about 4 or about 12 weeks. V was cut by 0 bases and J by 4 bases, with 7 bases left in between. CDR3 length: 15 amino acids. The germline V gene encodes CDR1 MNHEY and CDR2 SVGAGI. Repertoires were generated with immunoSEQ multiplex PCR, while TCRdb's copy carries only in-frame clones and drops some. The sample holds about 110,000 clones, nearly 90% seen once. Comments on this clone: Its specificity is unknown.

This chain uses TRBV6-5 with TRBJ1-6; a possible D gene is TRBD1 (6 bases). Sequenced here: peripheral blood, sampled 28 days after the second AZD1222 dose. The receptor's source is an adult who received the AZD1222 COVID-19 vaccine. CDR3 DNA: TGTGCCAGCAGTTACTCGGGACAATATAATTCACCCCTCCACTTT. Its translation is CASSYSGQYNSPLHF.